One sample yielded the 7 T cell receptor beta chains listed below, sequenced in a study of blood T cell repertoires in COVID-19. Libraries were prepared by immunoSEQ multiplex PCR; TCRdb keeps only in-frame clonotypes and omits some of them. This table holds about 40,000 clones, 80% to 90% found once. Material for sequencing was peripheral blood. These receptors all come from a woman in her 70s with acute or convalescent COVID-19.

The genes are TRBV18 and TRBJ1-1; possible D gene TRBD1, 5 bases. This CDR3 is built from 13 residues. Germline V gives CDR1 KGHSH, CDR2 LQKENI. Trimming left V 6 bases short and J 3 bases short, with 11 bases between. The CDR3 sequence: CASSDSADTEAFF. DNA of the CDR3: TGTGCCAGCTCCGACAGTGCAGACACTGAAGCTTTCTTT.

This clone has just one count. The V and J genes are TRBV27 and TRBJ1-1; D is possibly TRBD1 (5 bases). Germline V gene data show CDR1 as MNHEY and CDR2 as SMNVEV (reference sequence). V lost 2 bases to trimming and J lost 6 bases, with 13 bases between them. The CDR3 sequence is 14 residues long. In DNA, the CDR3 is TGTGCCAGCAGTTTAGTCGGGGGAGGGGCTGAAGCTTTCTTT. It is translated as CASSLVGGGAEAFF.

CDR3 DNA sequence: TGTGCCAGCAGCGCCGGGTGGCCCGGGGAGCTGTTTTTT. Amino acids: CASSAGWPGELFF. V usage is TRBV7-2 and J usage is TRBJ2-2; D unclear. V dropped 5 bases and J dropped 6 bases, with 10 bases sitting between them. The CDR3 loop spans 13 amino acids. CDR1 is SGHTA and CDR2 is FQGNSA in the germline V gene.

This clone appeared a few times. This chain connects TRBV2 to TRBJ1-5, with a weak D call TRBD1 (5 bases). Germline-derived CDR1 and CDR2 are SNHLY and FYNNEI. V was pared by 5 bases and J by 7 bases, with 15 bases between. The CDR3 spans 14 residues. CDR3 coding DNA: TGTGCCAGCAGTTGGACACCTTCTGTACAGCCCCAGCATTTT. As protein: CASSWTPSVQPQHF.

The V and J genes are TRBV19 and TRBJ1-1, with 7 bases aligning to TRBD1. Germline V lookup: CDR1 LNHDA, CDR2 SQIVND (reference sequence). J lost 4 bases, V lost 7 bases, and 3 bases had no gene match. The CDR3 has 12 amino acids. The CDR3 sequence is CASNNRGTEAFF. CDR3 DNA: TGTGCCAGTAACAACAGGGGCACTGAAGCTTTCTTT. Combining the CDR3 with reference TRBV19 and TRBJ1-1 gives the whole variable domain DGGITQSPKYLFRKEGQNVTLSCEQNLNHDAMYWYRQDPGQGLRLIYYSQIVNDFQKGDIAEGYSVSREKKESFPLTVTSAQKNPTAFYLCASNNRGTEAFFGQGTRLTVV.

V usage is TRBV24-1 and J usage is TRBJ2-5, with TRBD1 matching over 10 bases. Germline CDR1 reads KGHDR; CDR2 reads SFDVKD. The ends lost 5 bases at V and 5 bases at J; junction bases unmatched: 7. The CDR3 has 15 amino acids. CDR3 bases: TGTGCCACCAGTGGTGAGGGGACAGGGGAGGAGACCCAGTACTTC. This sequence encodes CATSGEGTGEETQYF.

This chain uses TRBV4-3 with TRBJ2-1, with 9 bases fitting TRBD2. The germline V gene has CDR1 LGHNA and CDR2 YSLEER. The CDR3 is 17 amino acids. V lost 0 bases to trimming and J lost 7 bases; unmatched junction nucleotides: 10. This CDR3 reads CASSQDSGSGSWNEQFF. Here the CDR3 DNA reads TGCGCCAGCAGCCAAGATAGTGGTAGCGGGAGTTGGAATGAGCAGTTCTTC.